These 28 T cell receptor beta chains came from one sample sequenced in a study of CD8 T cells in Susac syndrome. Reverse transcription of roughly 0.5 to 1 ug RNA used random hexamers. MiXCR, run by TCRdb on the immunoSEQ multiplex PCR reads, gives a single entry per CDR3 protein. The data show about 140,000 distinct CDR3 sequences, about 95% seen once. Sequenced: CD4+ T cells from PBMCs. The receptor set was obtained from a human donor with Susac syndrome.

In this sample, this clonotype turned up once. The rearrangement uses TRBV30 and TRBJ1-5; D perhaps matches TRBD1 (5 bases). V shed 0 bases and J shed 4 bases, with 16 bases lying between them. This CDR3 spans 16 amino acids. Germline assignment: CDR1 GTSNPN and CDR2 SVGIG (reference sequence). In nucleotides, the CDR3 is TGTGCCTGGAGTGTAGGCCCGGGGGTACGTAATCAGCCCCAGCATTTT. Translated, it gives CAWSVGPGVRNQPQHF. Full variable domain (outside the CDR3, taken from reference TRBV30 and TRBJ1-5): SQTIHQWPATLVQPVGSPLSLECTVEGTSNPNLYWYRQAAGRGLQLLFYSVGIGQISSEVPQNLSASRPQDRQFILSSKKLLLSDSGFYLCAWSVGPGVRNQPQHFGDGTRLSIL.

CDR3 in DNA: TGCGCCAGCAGCCCGGGACTAGCGGGAGGGCCAATGAACGAGCAGTACTTC. Translated: CASSPGLAGGPMNEQYF. The chain carries TRBV4-1 and TRBJ2-7; 16 bases match TRBD2. Germline values: CDR1 MGHRA, CDR2 YSYEKL. V lost 4 bases, J lost 5 bases, and 8 bases stayed unmatched. The CDR3 totals 17 residues.

CDR3 nucleotide sequence: TGCAGTGCTCTTGGGGCGGGCAGGGGCACCGGGGAGCTGTTTTTT. Its protein is CSALGAGRGTGELFF. The chain recombines TRBV20-1 with TRBJ2-2, with a possible D match to TRBD1 (6 bases). The germline gives CDR1 DFQATT, CDR2 SNEGSKA (reference sequence). Trimming left V 5 bases short and J 4 bases short, with 17 bases between. The CDR3 contains 15 residues.

The chain recombines TRBV5-1 with TRBJ1-1; a weak D match, TRBD1 (5 bases). Trimming stripped 1 base from V and 5 bases from J, with 12 bases between. There are 14 residues in the CDR3. The germline CDR1 and CDR2 sequences are SGHRS and YFSETQ. This CDR3 is CASSLWQGKTEAFF. The CDR3 DNA follows: TGCGCCAGCAGCTTGTGGCAGGGAAAAACTGAAGCTTTCTTT.

The chain combines TRBV29-1 with TRBJ1-2; 7 nucleotides match TRBD1. The CDR3 is 12 residues long. V shed 7 bases and J 7 bases; nucleotides not matched to a gene: 9. CDR1 is SQVTM, CDR2 ANQGSEA, per germline. The CDR3 DNA sequence: TGCAGCGCCCTGCAGGGGGGGAGTGGCTACACCTTC. Its protein product is CSALQGGSGYTF.

This chain joins TRBV7-3 and TRBJ2-7; D not certain. The CDR3 covers 13 residues. Germline V CDR1 and CDR2: SGHTA, FQGTGA. V was pared by 0 bases and J by 7 bases, with 10 bases between. The CDR3 is CASSLTSAREQYF. The CDR3 DNA follows: TGTGCCAGCAGCTTAACGTCTGCCCGGGAGCAGTACTTC.

The gene calls are TRBV30 and TRBJ2-7; D perhaps matches TRBD1 (5 bases). Trimming pared 5 bases from V and 2 bases from J, leaving 25 bases between. Germline assignment: CDR1 GTSNPN and CDR2 SVGIG (reference sequence). The CDR3 sequence is 17 residues long. The CDR3 DNA reads as TGTGCCTGGTCCCTATTCCAAGGGGCGCGCGTACCCTACGAGCAGTACTTC. Amino acid sequence: CAWSLFQGARVPYEQYF.

This chain uses TRBV4-2 with TRBJ2-5, with 7 positions matching TRBD2. The CDR3 has 16 amino acids. Looked up from germline, CDR1 is LGHNA and CDR2 is YNFKEQ. V dropped 3 bases and J dropped 4; count of bases not matched to a gene: 11. CDR3 region: CASSQGFAGDSETQYF. CDR3 bases: TGTGCCAGCAGCCAGGGGTTCGCGGGAGACTCAGAGACCCAGTACTTC.

The rearrangement joins TRBV23-1 to TRBJ1-3; D remains ambiguous. TRBV23-1 is an ORF, with its function uncertain. Trimming left V 4 bases short and J 3 bases short, with 16 bases between. There are 16 residues in the CDR3. CDR3 nucleotide sequence: TGCGCCAGCAGTCCGAGAAAAGGTTCAAATGGAAACACCATATATTTT. It specifies CASSPRKGSNGNTIYF.

This clonotype was seen once. The rearrangement links TRBV30 to TRBJ1-5, with 8 bases aligning to TRBD1. CDR3 size: 17 residues. CDR1 and CDR2 from the germline V gene are GTSNPN and SVGIG (reference sequence). After removal of 0 bases from V and 3 bases from J, the junction contained 10 bases not matched to a gene. Here the CDR3 reads CAWSVRTGGQVNQPQHF. As DNA, the CDR3 is TGTGCCTGGAGTGTACGGACGGGGGGACAGGTCAATCAGCCCCAGCATTTT.

The chain links TRBV15 to TRBJ1-3; the D is unclear. CDR1 is LNHNV, CDR2 YYDKDF, per germline (reference sequence). The CDR3 spans 16 residues. V was cut by 0 bases and J by 4 bases, with 13 bases left in between. CDR3 DNA: TGTGCCACCAGCAGAGACCTCTCCCGGGGAGGAAACACCATATATTTT. Its protein is CATSRDLSRGGNTIYF.

This clonotype was recorded once. The chain couples TRBV28 to TRBJ2-7; D gene uncertain. V gave up 2 bases and J gave up 0 bases, with 8 bases separating them. The CDR3 totals 14 residues. Germline V gene sequence: CDR1 MDHEN, CDR2 SYDVKM. The CDR3 protein is CASSLAAVSYEQYF. In DNA form, the CDR3 reads TGTGCCAGCAGTTTAGCGGCAGTCTCCTACGAGCAGTACTTC.

V is TRBV6-1 and J is TRBJ1-2, with D uncertain. Germline lookup yields CDR1 MNHNS and CDR2 SASEGT. V lost 6 bases and J lost 3, with 2 bases in between. CDR3 length equals 10 residues. CDR3 loop: CASRDYGYTF. The CDR3 bases are TGTGCCAGCAGGGACTATGGCTACACCTTC.

The CDR3: CASSQLRQGADTEAFF. The DNA of the CDR3 is TGCGCCAGCAGCCAGCTTCGACAGGGGGCGGACACTGAAGCTTTCTTT. J is TRBJ1-1 and V is TRBV4-1, with 10 bases fitting TRBD1. V lost 3 bases and J lost 3; bases outside the gene matches: 7. CDR1 MGHRA and CDR2 YSYEKL come from the germline V gene. The CDR3 spans 16 residues.

The chain has TRBV7-2 and TRBJ2-7; D remains unclear. The CDR3 loop spans 15 amino acids. Germline CDR1 is SGHTA and CDR2 is FQGNSA. Deletions cut 1 base from V and 0 bases from J, with 10 bases between. CDR3 sequence reads: CASSLVYSSSYEQYF. CDR3 in DNA: TGTGCCAGCAGCTTAGTTTACTCTAGCTCCTACGAGCAGTACTTC.

The chain is built from TRBV30 and TRBJ1-1, with TRBD1 identical over 9 bases. V was clipped by 2 bases and J by 4 bases; unmatched bases: 8. The CDR3 is made up of 15 amino acids. Germline CDR1 reads GTSNPN; CDR2 reads SVGIG (reference sequence). CDR3 region: CAWSSLGQGVTEAFF. For the CDR3, the DNA is TGTGCCTGGAGTTCCTTGGGACAGGGAGTCACTGAAGCTTTCTTT.

This clonotype was seen only once. This chain uses TRBV3-1 with TRBJ2-1, with D unresolved. V dropped 7 bases and J dropped 3 bases, with 10 bases sitting between them. The CDR3 is 13 amino acids. CDR1 and CDR2 from the germline V gene are LGHDT and YNNKEL (reference sequence). The CDR3 region is CASTGPNYNEQFF. The CDR3 DNA sequence: TGTGCCAGCACCGGGCCTAACTACAATGAGCAGTTCTTC.

This chain joins TRBV11-2 and TRBJ2-5; no reliable D call. CDR1 is SGHAT and CDR2 is FQNNGV in the germline V gene. The CDR3 totals 13 residues. The ends were cut back, 3 bases at V and 2 bases at J, with 7 bases in the middle. DNA of the CDR3: TGTGCCAGCAGCTTTGGACGACAAGAGACCCAGTACTTC. As protein: CASSFGRQETQYF.

This clonotype is a singleton in its sample. V gene TRBV27 combines with J gene TRBJ1-1; D not resolved. V was trimmed by 6 bases and J by 0 bases, leaving 17 bases between them. Germline CDR1 and CDR2: MNHEY and SMNVEV (reference sequence). The CDR3 runs to 16 residues. The CDR3 DNA reads as TGTGCCAGCAGACTCTCAGTTGTGGGAGTGAACACTGAAGCTTTCTTT. This sequence encodes CASRLSVVGVNTEAFF.

In nucleotides, the CDR3 is TGTGCCACCAGCACACGGGACGCGGAAGAGACCCAGTACTTC. Translation gives CATSTRDAEETQYF. V usage is TRBV15 and J usage is TRBJ2-5; the D call may be TRBD1 or TRBD2 (5 bases each). This CDR3 is built from 14 residues. Germline CDR1 and CDR2: LNHNV and YYDKDF (reference sequence). Trimming shortened V by 4 bases and J by 3 bases, and 12 bases separated the two germline ends. Together with reference TRBV15 and TRBJ2-5, the CDR3 gives the full variable domain: DAMVIQNPRYQVTQFGKPVTLSCSQTLNHNVMYWYQQKSSQAPKLLFHYYDKDFNNEADTPDNFQSRRPNTSFCFLDIRSPGLGDTAMYLCATSTRDAEETQYFGPGTRLLVL.

The V call is TRBV30, the J call TRBJ1-5, with no clear D. This CDR3 has 14 residues. V lost 3 bases and J lost 6, with 15 bases in between. Per germline, CDR1 GTSNPN and CDR2 SVGIG (reference sequence). As DNA, the CDR3 is TGTGCCTGGAGGACCCCCACTATGGGTCAGCCCCAGCATTTT. Amino acids: CAWRTPTMGQPQHF.

The rearrangement joins TRBV13 to TRBJ2-5; D gene unclear. Deletions cut 2 bases from V and 6 bases from J, with 4 bases between. CDR3 length: 11 residues. In germline, CDR1 is PRHDT, CDR2 FYEKMQ (reference sequence). In DNA, the CDR3 is TGTGCCAGCAGCTTATCACAGACCCAGTACTTC. Translating gives CASSLSQTQYF.

V and J are TRBV20-1 and TRBJ1-2, with 7 bases lining up with TRBD1. V lost 6 bases, J lost 2 bases, and 12 bases stayed unmatched. CDR1 is DFQATT and CDR2 is SNEGSKA in the germline V gene (reference sequence). This CDR3 is built from 15 residues. CDR3 coding DNA: TGCAGTGCCCCAAATGCGGGACAGAGGAACTATGGCTACACCTTC. This encodes CSAPNAGQRNYGYTF.

The chain combines TRBV5-8 with TRBJ1-2, with 9 bases that match TRBD1. The length of the CDR3 is 14 residues. The V and J ends lost 3 bases and 4 bases, in that order; junction bases with no gene match: 4. Germline lookup yields CDR1 SGHTS and CDR2 YDEGEE. The CDR3 DNA sequence: TGTGCCAGCAGCTCGAGGACAGGGGTCTATGGCTACACCTTC. Translated: CASSSRTGVYGYTF. Using reference TRBV5-8 and TRBJ1-2 for the parts outside the CDR3, the full variable domain is EAGVTQSPTHLIKTRGQQATLRCSPISGHTSVYWYQQALGLGLQFLLWYDEGEERNRGNFPPRFSGRQFPNYSSELNVNALELEDSALYLCASSSRTGVYGYTFGSGTRLTVV.

J is TRBJ1-1 and V is TRBV18; tentative D call: TRBD1 (5 bases). The CDR3 has 16 residues. V was trimmed by 2 bases and J by 0 bases, leaving 13 bases between them. From germline, CDR1 is KGHSH and CDR2 LQKENI. Written as DNA, the CDR3 is TGTGCCAGCTCACCAATACAGGTTGATATGAACACTGAAGCTTTCTTT. This gives the protein CASSPIQVDMNTEAFF.

V gene TRBV28 combines with J gene TRBJ2-3; 7 positions agree with TRBD2. The CDR3 contains 15 residues. The junction had 10 bases not matched to a gene; V was cut back by 4 bases and J by 6 bases. Per the germline V gene, CDR1 is MDHEN and CDR2 is SYDVKM. The CDR3 reads CASSSWGGESDTQYF. The CDR3, as DNA: TGTGCCAGCAGTTCGTGGGGGGGTGAGTCGGATACGCAGTATTTT.

The table lists this clonotype with a count of one. V usage is TRBV20-1 and J usage is TRBJ1-2; no definite D call. This CDR3 has 14 amino acids. CDR1 and CDR2 from the germline V gene are DFQATT and SNEGSKA (reference sequence). The V end was cut by 8 bases, the J end by 2 bases, with 18 bases between. This CDR3 reads CSPANAQTNYGYTF. CDR3 bases: TGCAGTCCCGCTAACGCACAGACCAACTATGGCTACACCTTC.

The chain recombines TRBV5-4 with TRBJ2-6; 8 bases agree with TRBD1. The CDR3 runs 16 residues. CDR1 and CDR2 (germline): SGHNT, YYREEE (reference sequence). V was clipped by 3 bases and J by 4 bases; unmatched bases: 6. The CDR3 spells CASSSRTGSGANVLTF. CDR3 DNA: TGTGCCAGCAGCTCGAGGACAGGGTCCGGGGCCAACGTCCTGACTTTC.